This T cell receptor (beta chain) was recovered during a study of T-cell memory formation after mild COVID-19. Using constant-segment primers, 5'RACE produced TCR alpha and TCR beta cDNA libraries carrying sample barcodes and UMIs. TCRdb passed the 5' RACE reads through MiXCR, listing each CDR3 protein once. The sample lists a few hundred thousand distinct CDR3 sequences, roughly 8.2% occurring once. This clonotype has just a few counts. CDR3 size: 17 residues. J lost 6 bases, V lost 0 bases, and 11 bases had no gene match. Germline CDR1 reads DFQATT; CDR2 reads SNEGSKA (reference sequence). The sample taken for sequencing was PBMCs or a T cell subset sorted from them (not recorded which). This sequence was found in a man aged 18 to 30 who had mild COVID-19 (a few samples of this study predate the infection). Cell type and time point are not known. The V and J genes are TRBV20-1 and TRBJ1-5, with 10 bases fitting TRBD1. Written as DNA, the CDR3 is TGCAGTGCTAGAGATCAATTCTCGGGACAGGGGAGTCAGCCCCAGCATTTT. Protein: CSARDQFSGQGSQPQHF.